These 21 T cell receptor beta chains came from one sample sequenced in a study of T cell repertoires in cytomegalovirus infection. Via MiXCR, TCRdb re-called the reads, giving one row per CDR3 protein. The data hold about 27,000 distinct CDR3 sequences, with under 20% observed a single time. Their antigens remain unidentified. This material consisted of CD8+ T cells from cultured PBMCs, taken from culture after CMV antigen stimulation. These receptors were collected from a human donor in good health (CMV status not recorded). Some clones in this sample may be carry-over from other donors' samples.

CDR3 protein: CASSDRVNTEAFF. For the CDR3, the DNA is TGTGCCAGCAGCGACAGGGTGAACACTGAAGCTTTCTTT. This sequence joins TRBV6-8 and TRBJ1-1; 7 bases match TRBD1. CDR1 and CDR2 from the germline V gene are MNHGY and SAAAGT. The CDR3 runs 13 residues. Germline trimming cut 6 bases from V and 0 bases from J; bases unmatched to any gene: 1.

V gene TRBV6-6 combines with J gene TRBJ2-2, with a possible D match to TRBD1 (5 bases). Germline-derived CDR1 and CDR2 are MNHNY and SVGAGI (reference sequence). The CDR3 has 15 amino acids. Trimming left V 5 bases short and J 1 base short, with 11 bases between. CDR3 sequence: CASSTGLVNTGELFF. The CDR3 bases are TGTGCCAGCAGTACAGGCCTCGTGAACACCGGGGAGCTGTTTTTT.

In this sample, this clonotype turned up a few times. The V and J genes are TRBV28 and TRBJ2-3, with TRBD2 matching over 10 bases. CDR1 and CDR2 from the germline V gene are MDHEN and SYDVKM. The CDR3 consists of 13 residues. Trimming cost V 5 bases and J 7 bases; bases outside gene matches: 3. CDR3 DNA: TGTGCCAGCAGTGAGCGGGAGGGGAATACGCAGTATTTT. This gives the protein CASSEREGNTQYF.

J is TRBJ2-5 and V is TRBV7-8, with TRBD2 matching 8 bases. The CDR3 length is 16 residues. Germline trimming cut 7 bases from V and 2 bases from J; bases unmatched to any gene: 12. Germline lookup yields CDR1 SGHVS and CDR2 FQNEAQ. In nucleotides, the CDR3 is TGTGCCAGCACCTTGGGGGGTAGCGGGGATCAAGAGACCCAGTACTTC. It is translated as CASTLGGSGDQETQYF.

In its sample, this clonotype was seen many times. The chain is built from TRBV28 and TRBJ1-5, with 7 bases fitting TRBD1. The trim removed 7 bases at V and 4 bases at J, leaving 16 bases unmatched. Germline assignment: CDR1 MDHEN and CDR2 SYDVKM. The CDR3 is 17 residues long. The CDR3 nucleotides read TGTGCCAGCAAACCATGGACAGGTCAACCTAGAAATCAGCCCCAGCATTTT. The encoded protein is CASKPWTGQPRNQPQHF. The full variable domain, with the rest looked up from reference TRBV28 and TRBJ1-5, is DVKVTQSSRYLVKRTGEKVFLECVQDMDHENMFWYRQDPGLGLRLIYFSYDVKMKEKGDIPEGYSVSREKKERFSLILESASTNQTSMYLCASKPWTGQPRNQPQHFGDGTRLSIL.

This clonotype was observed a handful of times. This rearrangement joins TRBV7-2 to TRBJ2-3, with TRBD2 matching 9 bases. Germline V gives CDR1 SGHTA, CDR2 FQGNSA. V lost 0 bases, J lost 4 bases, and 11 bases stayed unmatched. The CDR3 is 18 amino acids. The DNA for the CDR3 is TGTGCCAGCAGCTTAGCGGCGCTAGCGGGATGGGGGGCAGATACGCAGTATTTT. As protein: CASSLAALAGWGADTQYF.

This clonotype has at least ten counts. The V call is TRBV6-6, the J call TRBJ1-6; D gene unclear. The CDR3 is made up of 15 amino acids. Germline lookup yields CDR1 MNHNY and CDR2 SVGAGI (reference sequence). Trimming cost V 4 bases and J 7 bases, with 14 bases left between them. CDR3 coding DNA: TGTGCCAGCAGTTCGACGAGGGCGGAGAATTCACCCCTCCACTTT. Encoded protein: CASSSTRAENSPLHF.

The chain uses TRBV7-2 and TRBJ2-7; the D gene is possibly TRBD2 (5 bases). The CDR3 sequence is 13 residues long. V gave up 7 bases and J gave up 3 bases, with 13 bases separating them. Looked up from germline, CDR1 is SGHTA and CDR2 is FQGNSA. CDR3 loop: CASTGRGSYEQYF. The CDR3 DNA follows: TGTGCCAGCACCGGAAGAGGGAGCTACGAGCAGTACTTC.

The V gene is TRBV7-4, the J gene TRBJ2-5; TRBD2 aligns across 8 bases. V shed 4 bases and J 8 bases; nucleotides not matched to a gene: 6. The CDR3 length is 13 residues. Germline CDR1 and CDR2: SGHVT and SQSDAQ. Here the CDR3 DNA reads TGTGCCAGCAGCTGCGGGACTAGGAGAACCCAGTACTTC. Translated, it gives CASSCGTRRTQYF. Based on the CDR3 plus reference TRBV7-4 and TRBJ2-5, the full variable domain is GAGVSQSPRYKVAKRGRDVALRCDSISGHVTLYWYRQTLGQGSEVLTYSQSDAQRDKSGRPSGRFSAERPERSVSTLKIQRTEQGDSAVYLCASSCGTRRTQYFGPGTRLLVL.

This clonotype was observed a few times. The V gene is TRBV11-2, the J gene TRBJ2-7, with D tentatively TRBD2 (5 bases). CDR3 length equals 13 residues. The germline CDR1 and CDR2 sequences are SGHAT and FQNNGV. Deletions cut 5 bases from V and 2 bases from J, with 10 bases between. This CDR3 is CASSGLRAYEQYF. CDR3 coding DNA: TGTGCCAGCAGCGGATTGAGGGCCTACGAGCAGTACTTC. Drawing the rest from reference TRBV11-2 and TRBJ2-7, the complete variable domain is EAGVAQSPRYKIIEKRQSVAFWCNPISGHATLYWYQQILGQGPKLLIQFQNNGVVDDSQLPKDRFSAERLKGVDSTLKIQPAKLEDSAVYLCASSGLRAYEQYFGPGTRLTVT.

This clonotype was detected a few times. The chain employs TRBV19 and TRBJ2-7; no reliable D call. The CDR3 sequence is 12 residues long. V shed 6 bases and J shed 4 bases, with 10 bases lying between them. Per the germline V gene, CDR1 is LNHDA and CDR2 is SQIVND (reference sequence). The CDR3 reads CASSGDLYEQYF. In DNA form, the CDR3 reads TGTGCCAGTAGCGGTGACTTGTACGAGCAGTACTTC.

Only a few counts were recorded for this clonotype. The CDR3 loop is CASSFRLANYGYTF. The CDR3 region has the DNA TGTGCCAGCAGCTTTCGGCTTGCCAACTATGGCTACACCTTC. The rearrangement uses TRBV7-8 and TRBJ1-2; no definite D call. Germline CDR1 is SGHVS and CDR2 is FQNEAQ. Trimming cost V 3 bases and J 2 bases, with 10 bases left between them. This CDR3 spans 14 amino acids.

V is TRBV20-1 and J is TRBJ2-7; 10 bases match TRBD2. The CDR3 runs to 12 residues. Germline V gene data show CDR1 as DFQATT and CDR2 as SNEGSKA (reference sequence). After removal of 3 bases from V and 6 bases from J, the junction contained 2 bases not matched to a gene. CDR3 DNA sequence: TGCAGTGCTAGCCCTAGCGGGAGCGAGCAGTACTTC. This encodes CSASPSGSEQYF.

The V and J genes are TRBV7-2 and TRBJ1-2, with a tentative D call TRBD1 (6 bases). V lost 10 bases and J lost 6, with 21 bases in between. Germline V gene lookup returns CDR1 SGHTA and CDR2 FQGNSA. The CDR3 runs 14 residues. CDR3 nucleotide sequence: TGTGCCATCCCCTGGGGGGGCGGAATCGATGGCTACACCTTC. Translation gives CAIPWGGGIDGYTF.

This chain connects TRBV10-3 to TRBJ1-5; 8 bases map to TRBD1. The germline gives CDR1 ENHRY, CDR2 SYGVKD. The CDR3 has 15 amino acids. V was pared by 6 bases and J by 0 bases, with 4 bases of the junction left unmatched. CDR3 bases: TGTGCCATCAGCAGGGGGCCTTATAGCAATCAGCCCCAGCATTTT. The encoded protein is CAISRGPYSNQPQHF.

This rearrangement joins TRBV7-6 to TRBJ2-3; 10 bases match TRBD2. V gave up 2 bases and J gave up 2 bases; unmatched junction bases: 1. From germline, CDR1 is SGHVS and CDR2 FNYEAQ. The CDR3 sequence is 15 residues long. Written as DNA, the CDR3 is TGTGCCAGCAGCTTACTAGCGGGAGACACAGATACGCAGTATTTT. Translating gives CASSLLAGDTDTQYF.

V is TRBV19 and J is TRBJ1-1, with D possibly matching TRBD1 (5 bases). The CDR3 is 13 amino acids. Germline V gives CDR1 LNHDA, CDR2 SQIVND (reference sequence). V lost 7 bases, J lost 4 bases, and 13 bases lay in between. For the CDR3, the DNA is TGTGCCAGTATCCAGGGAGGGAGCACTGAAGCTTTCTTT. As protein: CASIQGGSTEAFF. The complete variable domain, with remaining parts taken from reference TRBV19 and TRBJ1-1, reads DGGITQSPKYLFRKEGQNVTLSCEQNLNHDAMYWYRQDPGQGLRLIYYSQIVNDFQKGDIAEGYSVSREKKESFPLTVTSAQKNPTAFYLCASIQGGSTEAFFGQGTRLTVV.

The CDR3 reads CASSWGTEAFF. The CDR3 nucleotides are TGTGCCAGCAGCTGGGGCACTGAAGCTTTCTTT. V and J are TRBV14 and TRBJ1-1, with no clear D. Germline V gene data show CDR1 as SGHDN and CDR2 as FVKESK. V lost 5 bases, J lost 4 bases, and 5 bases lay in between. This CDR3 region has 11 residues.

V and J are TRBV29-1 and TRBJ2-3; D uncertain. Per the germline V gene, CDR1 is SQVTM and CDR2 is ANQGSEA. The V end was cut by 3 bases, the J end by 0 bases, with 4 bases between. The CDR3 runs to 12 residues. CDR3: CSVDFSTDTQYF. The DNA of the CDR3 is TGCAGCGTTGACTTCAGCACAGATACGCAGTATTTT.

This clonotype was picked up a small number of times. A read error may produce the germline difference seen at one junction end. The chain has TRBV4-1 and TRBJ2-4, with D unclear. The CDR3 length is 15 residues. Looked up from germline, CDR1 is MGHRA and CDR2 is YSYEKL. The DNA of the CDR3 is TGTGCCAGCAGCCAAAGAAGCCTAGGGAAAAACATTCAGTACTTC. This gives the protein CASSQRSLGKNIQYF.

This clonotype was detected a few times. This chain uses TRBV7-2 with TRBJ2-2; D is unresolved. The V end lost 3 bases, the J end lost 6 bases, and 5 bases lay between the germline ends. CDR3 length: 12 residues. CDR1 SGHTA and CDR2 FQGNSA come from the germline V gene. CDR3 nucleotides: TGTGCCAGCAGCTTTAGTCCCGGGGAGCTGTTTTTT. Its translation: CASSFSPGELFF.